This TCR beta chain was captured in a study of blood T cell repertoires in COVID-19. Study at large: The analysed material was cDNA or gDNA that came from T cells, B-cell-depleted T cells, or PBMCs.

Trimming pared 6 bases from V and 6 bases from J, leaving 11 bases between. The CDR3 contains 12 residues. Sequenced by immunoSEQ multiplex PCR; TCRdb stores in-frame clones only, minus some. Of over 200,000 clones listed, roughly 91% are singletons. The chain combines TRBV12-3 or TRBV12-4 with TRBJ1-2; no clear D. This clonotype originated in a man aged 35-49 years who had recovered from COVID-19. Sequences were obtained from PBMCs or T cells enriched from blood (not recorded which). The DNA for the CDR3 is TGTGCCAGCAGGCCGCGCCAAGATGGCTACACCTTC. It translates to CASRPRQDGYTF.